This TCR beta chain appears in the sequencing data of a study of lymphopenia after photon versus proton radiotherapy. General study points: Post-nadir diversity loss with photons came from oligoclonal expansion, particularly CD8+ Temra cells. Photon-treated patients lost naive T cells and TCR diversity; proton-treated stayed stable.

Clones were sequenced by immunoSEQ multiplex PCR, and TCRdb holds only the in-frame ones, with some missing. In the table there are 68,000 or so clones, roughly 93% of which are singletons. Trimming cost V 2 bases and J 1 base; bases outside gene matches: 3. The CDR3 totals 15 residues. Germline CDR1 is LNHDA and CDR2 is SQIVND (reference sequence). About this clone itself: Its antigen is unidentified.

The starting material was peripheral blood, obtained from a patient treated with photon-based radiotherapy. This clonotype originated in a woman in her 70s with pancreatic cancer. J is TRBJ2-3 and V is TRBV19; 7 bases are shared with TRBD2. The CDR3 nucleotides are TGTGCCAGTAGTATATCTAGCGGCCGCACAGATACGCAGTATTTT. Translating gives CASSISSGRTDTQYF.